This T cell receptor (beta chain) is drawn from a study of shared clonotypes between healthy human individuals. Data came from immunoSEQ multiplex PCR; TCRdb stores just in-frame clones and leaves some out. The table records over 850,000 clones, approximately 80% of them present only once. Study-level results: Rarefaction revealed incomplete sorted-subset sequencing despite large depth.

This clone was picked up a small number of times. Its antigen is not identified. The TCR sequence derives from a man between 18 and 35 years old in good health. Some clones in this sample may be carry-over from other donors' samples. Input material: memory CD4+ T cells from PBMCs. The subset denotes: CD45RA-negative fraction.

The CDR3 DNA sequence: TGTGCCAGCAGTGGTCTCCAGGGTCTGGATGGCTACACCTTC. Translating it yields CASSGLQGLDGYTF. The chain recombines TRBV6-1 with TRBJ1-2; a possible D gene is TRBD1 (5 bases). Trimming removed 4 bases at V and 6 bases at J, with 15 bases between. The CDR3 covers 14 residues. Germline values: CDR1 MNHNS, CDR2 SASEGT.